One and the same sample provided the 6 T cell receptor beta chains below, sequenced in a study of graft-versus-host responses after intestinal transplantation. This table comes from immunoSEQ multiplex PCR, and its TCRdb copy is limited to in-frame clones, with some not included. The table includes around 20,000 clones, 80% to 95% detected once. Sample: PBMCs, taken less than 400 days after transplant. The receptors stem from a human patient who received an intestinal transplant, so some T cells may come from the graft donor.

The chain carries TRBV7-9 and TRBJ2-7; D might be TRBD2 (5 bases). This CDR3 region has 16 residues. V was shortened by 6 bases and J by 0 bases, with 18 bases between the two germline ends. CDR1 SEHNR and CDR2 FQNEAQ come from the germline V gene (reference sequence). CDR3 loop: CASSPAGAFISYEQYF. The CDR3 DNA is TGTGCCAGCAGTCCCGCGGGCGCTTTTATCTCCTACGAGCAGTACTTC.

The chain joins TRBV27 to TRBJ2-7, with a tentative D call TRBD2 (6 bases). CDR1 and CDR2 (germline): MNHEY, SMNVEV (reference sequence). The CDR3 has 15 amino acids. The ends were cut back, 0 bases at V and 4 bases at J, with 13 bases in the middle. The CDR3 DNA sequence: TGTGCCAGCAGTTTATCGTGGGAGGTTCAGTACGAGCAGTACTTC. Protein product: CASSLSWEVQYEQYF.

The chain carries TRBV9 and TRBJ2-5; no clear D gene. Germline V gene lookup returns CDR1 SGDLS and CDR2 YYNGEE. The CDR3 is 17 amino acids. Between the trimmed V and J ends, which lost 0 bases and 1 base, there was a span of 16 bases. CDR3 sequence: CASSVVEPSPFQETQYF. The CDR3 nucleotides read TGTGCCAGCAGCGTAGTGGAGCCCTCGCCCTTCCAAGAGACCCAGTACTTC.

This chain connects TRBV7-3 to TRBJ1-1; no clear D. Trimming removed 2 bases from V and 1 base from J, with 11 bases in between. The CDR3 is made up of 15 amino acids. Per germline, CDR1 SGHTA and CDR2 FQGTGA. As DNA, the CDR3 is TGTGCCAGCAGCTTATTAGCGGTTTCGAACACTGAAGCTTTCTTT. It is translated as CASSLLAVSNTEAFF.

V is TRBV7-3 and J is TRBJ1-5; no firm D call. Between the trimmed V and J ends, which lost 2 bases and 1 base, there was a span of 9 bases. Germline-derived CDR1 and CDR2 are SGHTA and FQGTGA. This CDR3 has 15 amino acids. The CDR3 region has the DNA TGTGCCAGCAGCTTACAATCGATGAGCAATCAGCCCCAGCATTTT. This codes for CASSLQSMSNQPQHF.

The chain's CDR3 is CASSQETSGSIYNEQFF. CDR3 coding DNA: TGTGCCAGCAGCCAAGAGACTAGCGGGAGTATTTACAATGAGCAGTTCTTC. The V gene is TRBV4-2, the J gene TRBJ2-1; 12 bases agree with TRBD2. CDR3 length equals 17 residues. The V and J ends lost 0 bases and 4 bases, in that order; junction bases with no gene match: 4. Looked up from germline, CDR1 is LGHNA and CDR2 is YNFKEQ.